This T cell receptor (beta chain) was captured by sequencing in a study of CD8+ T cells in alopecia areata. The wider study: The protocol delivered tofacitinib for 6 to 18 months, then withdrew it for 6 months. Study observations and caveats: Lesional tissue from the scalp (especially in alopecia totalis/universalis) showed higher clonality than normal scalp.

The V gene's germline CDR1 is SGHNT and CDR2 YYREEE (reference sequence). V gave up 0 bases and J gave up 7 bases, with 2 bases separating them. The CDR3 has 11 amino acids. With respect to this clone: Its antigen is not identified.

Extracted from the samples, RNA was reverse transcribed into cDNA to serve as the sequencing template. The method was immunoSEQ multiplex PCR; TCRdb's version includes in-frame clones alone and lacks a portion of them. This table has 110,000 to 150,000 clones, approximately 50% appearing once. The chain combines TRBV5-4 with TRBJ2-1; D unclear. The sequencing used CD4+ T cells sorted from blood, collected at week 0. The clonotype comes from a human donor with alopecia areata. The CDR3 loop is CASSLGNEQFF. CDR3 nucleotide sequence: TGTGCCAGCAGCTTGGGGAATGAGCAGTTCTTC.